This T cell receptor beta chain was retrieved from a study of T cell responses to AZD1222 COVID-19 vaccine. Trimming at V came to 1 base and at J to 4 bases, leaving 11 bases not matched to a gene. CDR3 length: 18 amino acids. CDR1 is SGHRS, CDR2 YFSETQ, per germline. TCRdb's copy holds only in-frame clones and misses some; the assay was immunoSEQ multiplex PCR. The data contain approximately 130,000 clones, over 85% of them singletons. The source material was peripheral blood, sampled on day 0 of AZD1222 vaccination. The TCR sequence derives from an adult in good health. The chain employs TRBV5-1 and TRBJ1-3; TRBD1 aligns across 10 bases. This CDR3 is CASSLIPGTGVFGNTIYF. The CDR3 DNA sequence: TGCGCCAGCAGCTTGATACCCGGGACAGGGGTTTTCGGAAACACCATATATTTT.